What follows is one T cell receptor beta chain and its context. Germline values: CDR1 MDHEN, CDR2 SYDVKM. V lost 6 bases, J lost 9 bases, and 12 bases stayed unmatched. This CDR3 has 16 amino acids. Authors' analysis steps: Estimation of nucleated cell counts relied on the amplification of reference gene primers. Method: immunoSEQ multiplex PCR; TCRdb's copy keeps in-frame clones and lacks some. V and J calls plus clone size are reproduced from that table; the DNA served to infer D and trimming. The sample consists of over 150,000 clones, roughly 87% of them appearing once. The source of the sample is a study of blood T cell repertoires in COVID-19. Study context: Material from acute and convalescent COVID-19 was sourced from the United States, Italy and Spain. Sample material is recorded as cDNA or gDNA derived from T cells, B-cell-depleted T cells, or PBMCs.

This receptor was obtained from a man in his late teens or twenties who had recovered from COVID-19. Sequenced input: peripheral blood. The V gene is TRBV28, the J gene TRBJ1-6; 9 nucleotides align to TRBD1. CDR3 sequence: CASRPRRTGEGSPLHF. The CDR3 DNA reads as TGTGCCAGCAGACCTAGAAGGACAGGGGAGGGTTCACCCCTCCACTTT.